Listed here are 28 T cell receptor beta chains from one sample, sequenced in a study of T cells after yellow fever vaccination. TCRdb reanalysed the 5' RACE reads using MiXCR and keeps one entry per CDR3 protein. In the table there are some 320,000 distinct CDR3 sequences, roughly 8.7% of which are singletons. The input for sequencing was PBMCs, taken on the day of the first yellow fever vaccination. The receptors derive from a man between 18 and 29 years old who received the YFV17D yellow fever vaccine.

This clonotype showed up just a few times. One end of the junction is discordant with germline, which a read error may explain. V usage is TRBV11-3 and J usage is TRBJ2-1; D is tentatively TRBD1 or TRBD2 (5 bases each). CDR1 and CDR2 from the germline V gene are SGHNT and YENEEA. This CDR3 has 15 amino acids. The CDR3 bases are TGTGCCAGCAGTTTAGGGGCAGCGGCCTACAATGAGCAGTTCTTC. It codes for CASSLGAAAYNEQFF. The full variable domain, in which reference TRBV11-3 and TRBJ2-1 provide the parts outside the CDR3, is EAGVVQSPRYKIIEKKQPVAFWCNPISGHNTLYWYLQNLGQGPELLIRYENEEAVDDSQLPKDRFSAERLKGVDSTLKIQPAELGDSAVYLCASSLGAAAYNEQFFGPGTRLTVL.

The rearrangement uses TRBV29-1 and TRBJ1-4; D call uncertain. Germline V gene lookup returns CDR1 SQVTM and CDR2 ANQGSEA. The CDR3 length is 13 residues. V was shortened by 1 base and J by 8 bases, with 11 bases between the two germline ends. CDR3 sequence (DNA): TGCAGCGTTGAAGCCGCCAAGGACGAAAAACTGTTTTTT. Protein product: CSVEAAKDEKLFF.

In its sample, this clonotype was seen a few times. V and J are TRBV19 and TRBJ1-4; TRBD1 agrees at 8 bases. Germline CDR1 and CDR2: LNHDA and SQIVND (reference sequence). The CDR3 totals 15 residues. V lost 2 bases to trimming and J lost 5 bases; unmatched junction nucleotides: 4. The CDR3, as DNA: TGTGCCAGTAGTATATTAGGGACAGGCAATGAAAAACTGTTTTTT. Its protein is CASSILGTGNEKLFF.

A word on this clonotype: This could be a read error, since a much larger clone is one nucleotide away. The chain couples TRBV20-1 to TRBJ1-1; D unclear. Germline assignment: CDR1 DFQATT and CDR2 SNEGSKA (reference sequence). The CDR3 length is 13 residues. With 4 bases removed from V and 1 base from J, the gap between germline ends came to 10 bases. In nucleotides, the CDR3 is TGCAGTGCTACCCTAGGCAGGAACACTGAAGCTTTCTTT. Its translation is CSATLGRNTEAFF.

The chain couples TRBV11-2 to TRBJ2-1; D unresolved. With 0 bases removed from V and 14 bases from J, the gap between germline ends came to 17 bases. Germline-derived CDR1 and CDR2 are SGHAT and FQNNGV. The CDR3 is made up of 14 amino acids. The CDR3, as DNA: TGTGCCAGCAGCTTAGACCCCCTCAGTGGTCGTGAGTTCTTC. The encoded protein is CASSLDPLSGREFF.

This clonotype was recorded many times. The chain links TRBV29-1 to TRBJ2-3; D gene unclear. Germline V CDR1 and CDR2: SQVTM, ANQGSEA. Trimming removed 5 bases at V and 4 bases at J, with 16 bases between. CDR3 length equals 14 residues. The CDR3 region is CSVLLPPGSDTQYF. In nucleotides, the CDR3 is TGCAGCGTTCTCTTGCCTCCCGGATCAGATACGCAGTATTTT.

A few counts support this clonotype. The chain combines TRBV9 with TRBJ2-5, with D tentatively TRBD2 (5 bases). The CDR3 runs to 14 residues. V shed 0 bases and J shed 4 bases, with 10 bases lying between them. CDR1 and CDR2 (germline): SGDLS, YYNGEE. CDR3 nucleotide sequence: TGTGCCAGCAGCGTAGCGTCTAGCAGAGAGACCCAGTACTTC. Protein: CASSVASSRETQYF.

CDR3: CASHSQVNTEAFF. In DNA, the CDR3 is TGCGCCAGCCACTCCCAGGTGAACACTGAAGCTTTCTTT. The chain uses TRBV5-1 and TRBJ1-1; D gene ambiguous. CDR3 size: 13 residues. V was pared by 7 bases and J by 0 bases, with 10 bases between. Germline V gene lookup returns CDR1 SGHRS and CDR2 YFSETQ.

The chain carries TRBV29-1 and TRBJ1-4; no clear D. This CDR3 has 12 amino acids. Trimming stripped 4 bases from V and 0 bases from J, with 3 bases between. The germline CDR1 and CDR2 sequences are SQVTM and ANQGSEA. In DNA form, the CDR3 reads TGCAGCGTTGCCGCAACTAATGAAAAACTGTTTTTT. Protein product: CSVAATNEKLFF.

This clonotype was counted a few times. The chain uses TRBV5-1 and TRBJ2-7; the D is unclear. CDR1 is SGHRS and CDR2 is YFSETQ in the germline V gene. CDR3 length: 16 residues. V dropped 2 bases and J dropped 2 bases, with 17 bases sitting between them. As DNA, the CDR3 is TGCGCCAGCAGCTTAGCCAGTTGGTATAACCCCTACGAGCAGTACTTC. It translates to CASSLASWYNPYEQYF.

The chain uses TRBV24-1 and TRBJ2-1; 10 nucleotides align to TRBD2. This CDR3 is built from 18 residues. Germline V gene sequence: CDR1 KGHDR, CDR2 SFDVKD. J was trimmed by 4 bases and V by 3 bases; bases with no gene match: 11. CDR3 amino acids: CATSDPGLAGGFYNEQFF. The CDR3, as DNA: TGTGCCACCAGTGATCCTGGGTTAGCGGGGGGCTTTTACAATGAGCAGTTCTTC.

The rearrangement uses TRBV4-2 and TRBJ2-1; perhaps TRBD2 as D (7 bases). Trimming took off 1 base at V and 5 bases at J, with 15 bases between the two ends. Germline CDR1 reads LGHNA; CDR2 reads YNFKEQ. This CDR3 spans 16 amino acids. The CDR3 here is CASSQVEGGGDNEQFF. In DNA form, the CDR3 reads TGTGCCAGCAGCCAAGTAGAGGGGGGGGGAGACAATGAGCAGTTCTTC.

The V and J genes are TRBV19 and TRBJ2-2, with D unclear. Trimming shortened V by 9 bases and J by 0 bases, and 14 bases separated the two germline ends. CDR1 is LNHDA and CDR2 is SQIVND in the germline V gene (reference sequence). The CDR3 extends over 15 amino acids. The CDR3 region is CASAPGPTNTGELFF. In DNA, the CDR3 is TGTGCCAGCGCGCCGGGCCCTACGAACACCGGGGAGCTGTTTTTT.

The chain recombines TRBV24-1 with TRBJ2-1; D unresolved. V was clipped by 4 bases and J by 9 bases, with 12 bases between them. The CDR3 loop spans 13 amino acids. Germline assignment: CDR1 KGHDR and CDR2 SFDVKD. The CDR3 sequence: CATSEPVRGEQFF. As DNA, the CDR3 is TGTGCCACCAGTGAACCCGTCCGCGGTGAGCAGTTCTTC.

The genes are TRBV15 and TRBJ1-5; no reliable D call. This CDR3 has 12 residues. Germline-derived CDR1 and CDR2 are LNHNV and YYDKDF (reference sequence). The V gene lost 1 base and the J gene lost 6 bases, with 4 bases spanning the gap. The CDR3 DNA follows: TGTGCCACCAGCAGAGTGGCTCAGCCCCAGCATTTT. It translates to CATSRVAQPQHF.

This clonotype was recorded only once. The chain uses TRBV27 and TRBJ1-5; TRBD1 matches 7 bases. The length of the CDR3 is 14 residues. J was trimmed by 1 base and V by 8 bases; bases with no gene match: 5. The germline V gene encodes CDR1 MNHEY and CDR2 SMNVEV (reference sequence). This chain's CDR3 is CASGPTGSNQPQHF. The CDR3 bases are TGTGCCAGCGGACCGACAGGGAGCAATCAGCCCCAGCATTTT.

There are a few counts of this clonotype. CDR3 sequence (DNA): TGCAGTGCGTTGCAGGTTCTTAACAGTGGAAAACTGTTTTTT. Translation: CSALQVLNSGKLFF. The chain combines TRBV20-1 with TRBJ1-4; the D is unclear. Deletions cut 6 bases from V and 10 bases from J, with 21 bases between. This CDR3 is 14 amino acids long. Per germline, CDR1 DFQATT and CDR2 SNEGSKA (reference sequence).

The CDR3: CASSQDWGVEAFF. The CDR3 DNA reads TGCGCCAGCAGCCAAGATTGGGGAGTTGAAGCTTTCTTT. V usage is TRBV4-3 and J usage is TRBJ1-1; D is unclear. Trimming removed 0 bases from V and 7 bases from J, with 9 bases in between. This CDR3 comprises 13 residues. Germline CDR1 is LGHNA and CDR2 is YSLEER.

This clonotype appeared many times. This chain's CDR3 is CAWSAGLPVIYEQYF. The DNA of the CDR3 is TGTGCCTGGAGTGCTGGACTCCCAGTGATTTACGAGCAGTACTTC. The chain is built from TRBV30 and TRBJ2-7; a weak D match, TRBD2 (5 bases). The CDR3 loop spans 15 amino acids. Germline values: CDR1 GTSNPN, CDR2 SVGIG (reference sequence). Trimming removed 1 base at V and 4 bases at J, with 17 bases between.

This clonotype was observed a handful of times. The V gene is TRBV7-3, the J gene TRBJ1-1, with D possibly matching TRBD1 (5 bases). Germline V gene data show CDR1 as SGHTA and CDR2 as FQGTGA. There are 18 residues in the CDR3. V gave up 5 bases and J gave up 1 base, with 23 bases separating them. The CDR3 is CASSREPGRSSSNTEAFF. The DNA for the CDR3 is TGTGCCAGCAGCCGGGAACCGGGACGTTCAAGTTCGAACACTGAAGCTTTCTTT.

The chain carries TRBV6-5 and TRBJ2-3, with D perhaps TRBD1 (6 bases). The CDR3 spans 15 residues. Germline CDR1 and CDR2: MNHEY and SVGAGI. Trimming took off 4 bases at V and 2 bases at J, with 13 bases between the two ends. The CDR3 sequence is CASSFRTDLTDTQYF. Here the CDR3 DNA reads TGTGCCAGCAGTTTCCGGACAGATCTCACAGATACGCAGTATTTT.

This chain connects TRBV5-4 to TRBJ2-5; 7 bases are shared with TRBD2. Trimming at V came to 4 bases and at J to 4 bases, leaving 10 bases not matched to a gene. This CDR3 is 15 amino acids long. CDR1 is SGHNT, CDR2 YYREEE, per germline (reference sequence). The CDR3 is CASSTDWGGGETQYF. In nucleotides, the CDR3 is TGTGCCAGCAGCACGGATTGGGGGGGGGGAGAGACCCAGTACTTC.

The CDR3 sequence: CASSFSASGENYEQYV. CDR3 in DNA: TGTGCCAGCAGTTTCTCGGCTAGCGGGGAAAACTACGAGCAGTACGTC. V is TRBV28 and J is TRBJ2-7; 9 bases agree with TRBD2. The CDR3 extends over 16 amino acids. Trimming at V came to 3 bases and at J to 3 bases, leaving 9 bases not matched to a gene. Germline assignment: CDR1 MDHEN and CDR2 SYDVKM.

The rearrangement links TRBV7-2 to TRBJ2-3; no firm D call. Germline CDR1 is SGHTA and CDR2 is FQGNSA. The CDR3 consists of 14 residues. V was pared by 2 bases and J by 2 bases, with 8 bases between. CDR3 coding DNA: TGTGCCAGCAGCTTATTCAGGTTCACAGATACGCAGTATTTT. Translated: CASSLFRFTDTQYF. The entire variable domain, with the rest obtained from reference TRBV7-2 and TRBJ2-3, is as follows: GAGVSQSPSNKVTEKGKDVELRCDPISGHTALYWYRQSLGQGLEFLIYFQGNSAPDKSGLPSDRFSAERTGGSVSTLTIQRTQQEDSAVYLCASSLFRFTDTQYFGPGTRLTVL.

This clonotype has only a few counts. This chain joins TRBV7-2 and TRBJ1-1; D gene uncertain. CDR3 length: 14 residues. Germline V CDR1 and CDR2: SGHTA, FQGNSA. V dropped 1 base and J dropped 4 bases, with 10 bases sitting between them. For the CDR3, the DNA is TGTGCCAGCAGCTTAGTGGGGATCGGCACTGAAGCTTTCTTT. This translates into CASSLVGIGTEAFF.

This clonotype was seen a few times. This chain joins TRBV6-1 and TRBJ2-2; 11 nucleotides agree with TRBD2. This CDR3 is 16 amino acids long. The V gene's germline CDR1 is MNHNS and CDR2 SASEGT. Unmatched junction bases numbered 5, after V lost 6 bases and J lost 2 bases. In DNA form, the CDR3 reads TGTGCCAGCAGCCCGGGACTAGCGGTAAACACCGGGGAGCTGTTTTTT. This codes for CASSPGLAVNTGELFF.

The chain joins TRBV5-6 to TRBJ2-3, with 12 bases identical to TRBD2. There are 15 residues in the CDR3. Trimming at V came to 3 bases and at J to 5 bases, leaving 4 bases not matched to a gene. The germline CDR1 and CDR2 sequences are SGHDT and YYEEEE. As DNA, the CDR3 is TGTGCCAGCAGCTCTCTAGCGGGGGGGGGAGATACGCAGTATTTT. It encodes CASSSLAGGGDTQYF. Variable domain in full (rest from reference TRBV5-6 and TRBJ2-3): DAGVTQSPTHLIKTRGQQVTLRCSPKSGHDTVSWYQQALGQGPQFIFQYYEEEERQRGNFPDRFSGHQFPNYSSELNVNALLLGDSALYLCASSSLAGGGDTQYFGPGTRLTVL.

This clonotype has only a few counts. The J gene is TRBJ2-6, the V gene TRBV5-1; D not resolved. This CDR3 has 18 amino acids. V was cut by 0 bases and J by 0 bases, with 13 bases left in between. The V gene's germline CDR1 is SGHRS and CDR2 YFSETQ. Written as DNA, the CDR3 is TGCGCCAGCAGCTTGGTAGGTAGGCCCCACTCTGGGGCCAACGTCCTGACTTTC. Protein: CASSLVGRPHSGANVLTF.